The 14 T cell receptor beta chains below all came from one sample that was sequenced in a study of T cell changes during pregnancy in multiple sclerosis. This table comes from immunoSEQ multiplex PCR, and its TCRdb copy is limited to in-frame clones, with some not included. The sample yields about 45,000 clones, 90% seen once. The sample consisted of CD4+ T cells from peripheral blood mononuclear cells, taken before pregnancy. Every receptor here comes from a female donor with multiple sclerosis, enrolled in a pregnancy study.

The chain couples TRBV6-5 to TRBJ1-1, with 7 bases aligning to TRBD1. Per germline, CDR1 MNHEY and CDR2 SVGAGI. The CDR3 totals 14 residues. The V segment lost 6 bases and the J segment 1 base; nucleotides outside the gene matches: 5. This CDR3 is CASREGQTNTEAFF. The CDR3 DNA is TGTGCCAGCAGGGAGGGACAGACGAACACTGAAGCTTTCTTT.

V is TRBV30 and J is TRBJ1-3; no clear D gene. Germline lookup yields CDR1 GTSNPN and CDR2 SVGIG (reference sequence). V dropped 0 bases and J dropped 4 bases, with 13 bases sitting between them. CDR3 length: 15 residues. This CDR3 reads CAWSVPQTFGNTIYF. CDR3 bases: TGTGCCTGGAGTGTACCCCAAACATTCGGAAACACCATATATTTT.

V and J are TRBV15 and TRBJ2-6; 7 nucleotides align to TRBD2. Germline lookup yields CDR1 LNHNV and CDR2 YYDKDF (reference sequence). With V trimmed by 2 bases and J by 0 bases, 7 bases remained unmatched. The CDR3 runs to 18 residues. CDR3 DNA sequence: TGTGCCACCAGCAGACTCCTGGGGAGGGGCTCTGGGGCCAACGTCCTGACTTTC. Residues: CATSRLLGRGSGANVLTF.

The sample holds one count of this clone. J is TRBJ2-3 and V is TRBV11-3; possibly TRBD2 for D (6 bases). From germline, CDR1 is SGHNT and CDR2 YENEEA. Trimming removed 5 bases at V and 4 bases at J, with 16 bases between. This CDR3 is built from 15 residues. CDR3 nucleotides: TGTGCCAGCAGCCATCGGGGGTCCGGGTCAGATACGCAGTATTTT. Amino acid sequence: CASSHRGSGSDTQYF.

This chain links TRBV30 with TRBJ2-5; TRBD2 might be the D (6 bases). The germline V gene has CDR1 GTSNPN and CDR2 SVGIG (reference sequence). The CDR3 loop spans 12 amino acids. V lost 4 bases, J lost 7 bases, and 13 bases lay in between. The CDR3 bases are TGTGCCTGGAAGGTGGTGGGGGGGACCCAGTACTTC. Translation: CAWKVVGGTQYF.

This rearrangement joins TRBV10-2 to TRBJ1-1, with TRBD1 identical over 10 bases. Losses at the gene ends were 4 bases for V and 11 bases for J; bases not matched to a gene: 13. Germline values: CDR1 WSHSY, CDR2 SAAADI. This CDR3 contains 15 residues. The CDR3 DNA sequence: TGCGCCAGCAGTGGGATCCCGGGACAGGGGTCTTCGGCTTTCTTT. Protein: CASSGIPGQGSSAFF.

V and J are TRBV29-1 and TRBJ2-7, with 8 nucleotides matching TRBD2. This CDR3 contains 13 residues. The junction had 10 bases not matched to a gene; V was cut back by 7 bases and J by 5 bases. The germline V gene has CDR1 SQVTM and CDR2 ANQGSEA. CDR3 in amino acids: CSAGGAGKHEQYF. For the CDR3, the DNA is TGCAGCGCGGGGGGGGCAGGGAAACACGAGCAGTACTTC.

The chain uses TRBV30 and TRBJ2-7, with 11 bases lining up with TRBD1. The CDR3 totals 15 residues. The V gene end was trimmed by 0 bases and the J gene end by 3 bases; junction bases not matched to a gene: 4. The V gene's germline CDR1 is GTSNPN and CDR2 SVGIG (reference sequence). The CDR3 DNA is TGTGCCTGGAGTGTTGGGACAGGGGGGGGCTACGAGCAGTACTTC. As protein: CAWSVGTGGGYEQYF.

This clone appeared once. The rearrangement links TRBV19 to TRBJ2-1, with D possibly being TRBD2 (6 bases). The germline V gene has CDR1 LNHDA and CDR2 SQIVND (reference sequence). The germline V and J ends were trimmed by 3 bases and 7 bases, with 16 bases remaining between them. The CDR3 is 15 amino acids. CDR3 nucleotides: TGTGCCAGTAGTATGGGGGACTCCCTAGGGAATGAGCAGTTCTTC. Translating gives CASSMGDSLGNEQFF.

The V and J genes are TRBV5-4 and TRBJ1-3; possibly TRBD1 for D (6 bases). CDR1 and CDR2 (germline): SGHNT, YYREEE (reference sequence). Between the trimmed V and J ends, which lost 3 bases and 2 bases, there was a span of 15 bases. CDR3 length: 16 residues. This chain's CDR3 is CASSSGQSRTGNTIYF. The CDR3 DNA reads TGTGCCAGCAGCTCGGGACAATCTAGGACTGGAAACACCATATATTTT.

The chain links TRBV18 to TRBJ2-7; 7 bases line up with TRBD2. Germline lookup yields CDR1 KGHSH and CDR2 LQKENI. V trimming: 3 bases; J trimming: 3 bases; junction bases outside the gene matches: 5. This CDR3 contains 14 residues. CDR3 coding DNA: TGTGCCAGCTCACCGAGCGGGGACCACTACGAGCAGTACTTC. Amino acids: CASSPSGDHYEQYF.

In nucleotides, the CDR3 is TGTGCCTGGAGTAATCCGGGACTAGCCGAAGAGACCCAGTACTTC. It yields the protein CAWSNPGLAEETQYF. The V gene is TRBV30, the J gene TRBJ2-5; 9 bases are shared with TRBD2. After removal of 2 bases from V and 3 bases from J, the junction contained 7 bases not matched to a gene. Germline V gene sequence: CDR1 GTSNPN, CDR2 SVGIG (reference sequence). The CDR3 runs 15 residues.

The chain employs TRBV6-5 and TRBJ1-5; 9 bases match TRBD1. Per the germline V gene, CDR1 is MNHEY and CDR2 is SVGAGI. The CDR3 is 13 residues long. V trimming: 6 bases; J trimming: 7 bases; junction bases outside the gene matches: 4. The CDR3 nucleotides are TGTGCCAGCAGCTACAGGGGGCTCCAGCCCCAGCATTTT. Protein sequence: CASSYRGLQPQHF.

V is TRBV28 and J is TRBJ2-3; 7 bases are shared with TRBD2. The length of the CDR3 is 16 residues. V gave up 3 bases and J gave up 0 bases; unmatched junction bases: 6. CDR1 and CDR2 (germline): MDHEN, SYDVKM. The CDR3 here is CASSLAGVSSTDTQYF. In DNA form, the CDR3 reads TGTGCCAGCAGTTTGGCGGGGGTATCTAGCACAGATACGCAGTATTTT.